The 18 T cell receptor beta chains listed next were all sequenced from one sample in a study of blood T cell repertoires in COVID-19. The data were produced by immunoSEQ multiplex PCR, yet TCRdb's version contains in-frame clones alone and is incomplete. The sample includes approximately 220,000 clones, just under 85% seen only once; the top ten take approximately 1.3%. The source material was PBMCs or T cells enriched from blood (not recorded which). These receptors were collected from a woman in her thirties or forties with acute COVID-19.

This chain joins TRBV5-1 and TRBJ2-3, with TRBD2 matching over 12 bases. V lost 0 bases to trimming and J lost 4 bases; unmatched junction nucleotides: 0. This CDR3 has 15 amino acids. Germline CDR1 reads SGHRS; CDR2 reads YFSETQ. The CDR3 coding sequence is TGCGCCAGCAGCTTGGGACTAGCGGGAGCAGATACGCAGTATTTT. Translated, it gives CASSLGLAGADTQYF.

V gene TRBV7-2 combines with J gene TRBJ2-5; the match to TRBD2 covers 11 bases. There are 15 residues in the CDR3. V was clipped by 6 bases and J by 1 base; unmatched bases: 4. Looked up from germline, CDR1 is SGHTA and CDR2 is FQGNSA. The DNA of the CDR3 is TGTGCCAGCAGTGGTGGGACTAGCGGCCAAGAGACCCAGTACTTC. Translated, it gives CASSGGTSGQETQYF. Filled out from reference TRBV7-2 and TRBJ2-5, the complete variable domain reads GAGVSQSPSNKVTEKGKDVELRCDPISGHTALYWYRQSLGQGLEFLIYFQGNSAPDKSGLPSDRFSAERTGGSVSTLTIQRTQQEDSAVYLCASSGGTSGQETQYFGPGTRLLVL.

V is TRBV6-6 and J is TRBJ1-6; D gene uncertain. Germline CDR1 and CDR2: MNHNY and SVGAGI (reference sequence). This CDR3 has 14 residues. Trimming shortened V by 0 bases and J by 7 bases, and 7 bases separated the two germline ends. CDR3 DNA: TGTGCCAGCAGTTACTCGGCCACAAATTCACCCCTCCACTTT. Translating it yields CASSYSATNSPLHF.

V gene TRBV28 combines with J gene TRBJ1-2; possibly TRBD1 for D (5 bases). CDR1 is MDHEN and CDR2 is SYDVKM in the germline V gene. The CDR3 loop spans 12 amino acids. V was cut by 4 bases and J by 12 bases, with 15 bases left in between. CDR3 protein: CASSSRTWVNTF. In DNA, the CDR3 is TGTGCCAGCAGTTCCCGGACATGGGTCAACACCTTC.

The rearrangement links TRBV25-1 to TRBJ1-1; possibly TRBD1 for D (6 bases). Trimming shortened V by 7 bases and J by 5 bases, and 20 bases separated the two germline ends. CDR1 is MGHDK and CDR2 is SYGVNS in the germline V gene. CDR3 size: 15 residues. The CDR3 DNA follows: TGTGCCAGCAACTTTCGGGGGGGCGGAGGGACTGAAGCTTTCTTT. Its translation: CASNFRGGGGTEAFF.

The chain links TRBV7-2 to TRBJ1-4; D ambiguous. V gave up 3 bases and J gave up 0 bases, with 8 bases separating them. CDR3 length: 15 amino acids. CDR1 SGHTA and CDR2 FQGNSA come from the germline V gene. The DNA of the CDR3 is TGTGCCAGCAGCTTGCCGGGTGCAACTAATGAAAAACTGTTTTTT. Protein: CASSLPGATNEKLFF.

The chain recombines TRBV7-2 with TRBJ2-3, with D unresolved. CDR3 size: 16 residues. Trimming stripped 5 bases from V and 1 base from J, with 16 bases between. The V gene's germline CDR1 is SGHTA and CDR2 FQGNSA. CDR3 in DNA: TGTGCCAGCAGCCTTTCTATGTTAGTAGGCACAGATACGCAGTATTTT. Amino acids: CASSLSMLVGTDTQYF.

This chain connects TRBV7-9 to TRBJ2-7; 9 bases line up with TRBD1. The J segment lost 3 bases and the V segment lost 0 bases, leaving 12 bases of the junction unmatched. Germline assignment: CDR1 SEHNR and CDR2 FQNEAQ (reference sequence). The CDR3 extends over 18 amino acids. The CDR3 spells CASSLALSSAGQGYEQYF. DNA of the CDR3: TGTGCCAGCAGCTTAGCTCTAAGTTCAGCGGGACAGGGCTACGAGCAGTACTTC.

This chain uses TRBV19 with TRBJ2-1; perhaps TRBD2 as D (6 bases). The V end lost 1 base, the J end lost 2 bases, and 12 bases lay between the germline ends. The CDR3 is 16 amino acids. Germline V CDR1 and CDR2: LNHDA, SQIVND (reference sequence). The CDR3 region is CASSIVLGGPYNEQFF. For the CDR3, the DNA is TGTGCCAGTAGTATAGTCCTGGGAGGCCCCTACAATGAGCAGTTCTTC.

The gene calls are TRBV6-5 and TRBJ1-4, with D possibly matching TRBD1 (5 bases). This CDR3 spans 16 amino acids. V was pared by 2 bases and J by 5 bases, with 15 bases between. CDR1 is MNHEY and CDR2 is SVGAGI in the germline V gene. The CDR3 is CASSYAQGGGNEKLFF. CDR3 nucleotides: TGTGCCAGCAGTTACGCTCAGGGCGGAGGGAATGAAAAACTGTTTTTT.

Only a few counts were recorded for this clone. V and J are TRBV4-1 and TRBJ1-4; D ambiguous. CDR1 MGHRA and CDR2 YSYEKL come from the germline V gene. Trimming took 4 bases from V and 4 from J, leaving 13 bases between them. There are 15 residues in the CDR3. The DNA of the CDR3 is TGCGCCAGCAGCCCTGCACTAAGGATTAATGAAAAACTGTTTTTT. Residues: CASSPALRINEKLFF.

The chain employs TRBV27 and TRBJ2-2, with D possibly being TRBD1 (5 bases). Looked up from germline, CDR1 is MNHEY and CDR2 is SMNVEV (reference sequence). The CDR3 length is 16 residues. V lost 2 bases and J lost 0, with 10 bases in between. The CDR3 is CASSLRVGANTGELFF. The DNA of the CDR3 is TGTGCCAGCAGTTTAAGGGTAGGGGCGAACACCGGGGAGCTGTTTTTT.

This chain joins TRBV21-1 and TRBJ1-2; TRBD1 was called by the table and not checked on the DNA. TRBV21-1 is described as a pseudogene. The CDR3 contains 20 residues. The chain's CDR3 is CASSKAVGMIQGARNYGYTF. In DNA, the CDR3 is TGTGCCAGCAGCAAAGCCGTCGGTATGATACAGGGGGCGAGAAACTATGGCTACACCTTC.

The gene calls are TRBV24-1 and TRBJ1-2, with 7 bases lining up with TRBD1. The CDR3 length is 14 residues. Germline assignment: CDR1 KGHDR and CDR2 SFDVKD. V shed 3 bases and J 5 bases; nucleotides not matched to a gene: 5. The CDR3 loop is CATSDPGQDYGYTF. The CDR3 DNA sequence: TGTGCCACCAGTGATCCCGGACAGGATTATGGCTACACCTTC.

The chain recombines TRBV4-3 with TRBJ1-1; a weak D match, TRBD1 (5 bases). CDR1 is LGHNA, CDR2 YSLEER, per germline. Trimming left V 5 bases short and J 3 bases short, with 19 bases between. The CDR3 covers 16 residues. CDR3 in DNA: TGCGCCAGCAGCTTTAACCCCCTCTGGGGGGACACTGAAGCTTTCTTT. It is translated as CASSFNPLWGDTEAFF.

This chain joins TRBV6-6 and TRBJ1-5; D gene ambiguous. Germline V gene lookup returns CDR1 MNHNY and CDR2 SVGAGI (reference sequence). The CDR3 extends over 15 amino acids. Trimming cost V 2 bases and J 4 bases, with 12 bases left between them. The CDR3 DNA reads TGTGCCAGCAGTTACGGATTCGGGTCGAATCAGCCCCAGCATTTT. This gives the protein CASSYGFGSNQPQHF.

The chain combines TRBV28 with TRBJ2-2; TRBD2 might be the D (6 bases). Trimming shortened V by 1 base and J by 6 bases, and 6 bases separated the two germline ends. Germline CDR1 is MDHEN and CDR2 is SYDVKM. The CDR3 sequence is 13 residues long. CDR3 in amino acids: CASSLSGAGELFF. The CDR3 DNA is TGTGCCAGCAGTTTATCGGGGGCCGGGGAGCTGTTTTTT.

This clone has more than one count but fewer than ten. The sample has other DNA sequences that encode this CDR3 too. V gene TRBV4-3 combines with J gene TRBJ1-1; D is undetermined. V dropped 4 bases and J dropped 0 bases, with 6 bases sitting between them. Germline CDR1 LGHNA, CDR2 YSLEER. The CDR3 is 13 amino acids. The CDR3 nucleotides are TGCGCCAGCAGCCCGAGGATGAACACTGAAGCTTTCTTT. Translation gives CASSPRMNTEAFF.